The clone carrying this TCR beta chain was counted many times. Its antigen is unidentified. Germline V gene lookup returns CDR1 MNHNS and CDR2 SASEGT. This CDR3 comprises 15 residues. With 2 bases clipped from V and 4 bases from J, the junction kept 2 bases outside the gene matches. This specimen belongs to a study of graft-versus-host responses after intestinal transplantation. As for the study in general: The recipients all started with anti-thymocyte globulin induction and then took tacrolimus and steroids for 3 to 4 years.

The protocol was immunoSEQ multiplex PCR, while the TCRdb copy is restricted to in-frame clones and leaves out a portion. The sample yields 80,000 to 95,000 clones, around nine tenths seen once. Findings and limits, study-wide: Peak circulating GvH clone levels tracked with early post-transplant HvG declines. Recipient-marrow GvH clones were detected, some having first appeared in ileum or blood.

This TCR was sampled from a human donor who received an intestinal transplant. The chain is built from TRBV6-1 and TRBJ2-7, with TRBD2 matching over 13 bases. The source was unstimulated CD8+ T cells sorted from spleen or lymph node cells, collected before intestinal transplant. The CDR3 sequence is CASSERTSGSYEQYF. CDR3 DNA sequence: TGTGCCAGCAGTGAAAGGACTAGCGGGAGTTACGAGCAGTACTTC.